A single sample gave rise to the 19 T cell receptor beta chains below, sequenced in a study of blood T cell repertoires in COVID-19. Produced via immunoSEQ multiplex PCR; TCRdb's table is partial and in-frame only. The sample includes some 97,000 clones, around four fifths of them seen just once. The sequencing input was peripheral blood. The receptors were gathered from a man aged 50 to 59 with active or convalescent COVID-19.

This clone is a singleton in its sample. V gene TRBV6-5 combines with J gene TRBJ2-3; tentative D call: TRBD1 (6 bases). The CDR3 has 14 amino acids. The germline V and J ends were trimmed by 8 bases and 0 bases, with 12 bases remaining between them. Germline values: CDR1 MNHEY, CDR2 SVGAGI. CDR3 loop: CASLLTGSTDTQYF. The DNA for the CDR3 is TGTGCCAGCCTCCTCACAGGGAGCACAGATACGCAGTATTTT.

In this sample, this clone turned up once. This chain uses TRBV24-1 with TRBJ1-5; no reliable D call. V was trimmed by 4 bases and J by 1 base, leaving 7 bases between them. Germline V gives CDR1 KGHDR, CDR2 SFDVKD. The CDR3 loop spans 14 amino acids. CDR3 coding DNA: TGTGCCACCAGTGAGTACAAGAGCAATCAGCCCCAGCATTTT. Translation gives CATSEYKSNQPQHF.

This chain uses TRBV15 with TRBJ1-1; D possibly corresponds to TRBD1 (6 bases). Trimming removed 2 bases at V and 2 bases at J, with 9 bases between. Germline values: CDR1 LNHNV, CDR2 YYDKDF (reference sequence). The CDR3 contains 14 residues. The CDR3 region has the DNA TGTGCCACCAGCAGAAACAGGGTAAACACTGAAGCTTTCTTT. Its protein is CATSRNRVNTEAFF.

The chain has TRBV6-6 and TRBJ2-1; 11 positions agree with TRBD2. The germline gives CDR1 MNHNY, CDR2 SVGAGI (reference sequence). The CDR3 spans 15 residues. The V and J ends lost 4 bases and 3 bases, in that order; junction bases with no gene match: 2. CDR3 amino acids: CASSSTSGNYNEQFF. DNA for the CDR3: TGTGCCAGCAGTTCGACTAGCGGGAACTACAATGAGCAGTTCTTC.

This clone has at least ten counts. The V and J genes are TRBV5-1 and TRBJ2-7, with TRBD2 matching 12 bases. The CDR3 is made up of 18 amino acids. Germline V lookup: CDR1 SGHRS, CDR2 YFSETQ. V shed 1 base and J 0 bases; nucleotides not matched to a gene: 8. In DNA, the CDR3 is TGCGCCAGCAGCTTGTCCGGGACTAGCGGGTTAAGCTCCTACGAGCAGTACTTC. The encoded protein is CASSLSGTSGLSSYEQYF.

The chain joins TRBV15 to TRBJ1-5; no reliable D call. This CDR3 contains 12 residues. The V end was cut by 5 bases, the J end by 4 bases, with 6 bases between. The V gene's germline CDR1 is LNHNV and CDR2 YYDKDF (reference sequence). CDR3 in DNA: TGTGCCACCAGCCCTACTAATCAGCCCCAGCATTTT. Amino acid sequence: CATSPTNQPQHF.

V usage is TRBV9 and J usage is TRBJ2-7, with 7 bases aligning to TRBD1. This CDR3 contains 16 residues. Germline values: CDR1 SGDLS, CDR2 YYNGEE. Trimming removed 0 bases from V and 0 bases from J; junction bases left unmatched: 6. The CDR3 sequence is CASSVAGTESSYEQYF. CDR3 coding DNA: TGTGCCAGCAGCGTAGCCGGGACAGAGAGCTCCTACGAGCAGTACTTC.

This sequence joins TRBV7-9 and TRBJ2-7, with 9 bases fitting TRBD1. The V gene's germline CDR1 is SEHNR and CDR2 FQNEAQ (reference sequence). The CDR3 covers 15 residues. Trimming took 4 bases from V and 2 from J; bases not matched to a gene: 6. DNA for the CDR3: TGTGCCAGCAGCTCAGGTGGACAGGGGACCTACGAGCAGTACTTC. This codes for CASSSGGQGTYEQYF.

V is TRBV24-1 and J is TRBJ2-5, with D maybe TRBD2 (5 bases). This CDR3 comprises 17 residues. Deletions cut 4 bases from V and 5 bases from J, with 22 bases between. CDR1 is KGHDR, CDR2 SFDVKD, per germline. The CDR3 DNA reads TGTGCCACCAGTGAGGACGGCGGGCAAACCCCCAGGGAGACCCAGTACTTC. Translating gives CATSEDGGQTPRETQYF.

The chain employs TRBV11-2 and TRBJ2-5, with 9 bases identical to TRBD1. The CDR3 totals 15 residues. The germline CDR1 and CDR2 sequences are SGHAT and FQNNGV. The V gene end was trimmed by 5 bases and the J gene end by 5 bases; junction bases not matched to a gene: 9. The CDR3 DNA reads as TGTGCCAGCAGCCGAGGACAGGGGAGGAGTGAGACCCAGTACTTC. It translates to CASSRGQGRSETQYF.

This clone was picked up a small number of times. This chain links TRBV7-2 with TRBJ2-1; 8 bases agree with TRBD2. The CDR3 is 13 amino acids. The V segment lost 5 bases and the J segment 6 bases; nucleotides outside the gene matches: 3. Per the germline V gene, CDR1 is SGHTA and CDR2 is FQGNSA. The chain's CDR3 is CASSLGTSNEQFF. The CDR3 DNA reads TGTGCCAGCAGCCTCGGGACTAGCAATGAGCAGTTCTTC.

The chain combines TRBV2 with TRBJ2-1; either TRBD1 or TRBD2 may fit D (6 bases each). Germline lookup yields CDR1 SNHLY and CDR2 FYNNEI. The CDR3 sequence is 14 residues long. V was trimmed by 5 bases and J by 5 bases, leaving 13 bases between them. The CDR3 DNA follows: TGTGCCAGCAGTAAAGGGGGAGGCGACAATGAGCAGTTCTTC. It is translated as CASSKGGGDNEQFF.

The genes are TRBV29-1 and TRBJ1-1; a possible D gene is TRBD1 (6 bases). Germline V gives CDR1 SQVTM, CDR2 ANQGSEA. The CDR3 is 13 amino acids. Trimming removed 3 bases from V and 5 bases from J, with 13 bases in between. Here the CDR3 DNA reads TGCAGCGTTGATCGGGGGGCTCGAACTGAAGCTTTCTTT. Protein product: CSVDRGARTEAFF.

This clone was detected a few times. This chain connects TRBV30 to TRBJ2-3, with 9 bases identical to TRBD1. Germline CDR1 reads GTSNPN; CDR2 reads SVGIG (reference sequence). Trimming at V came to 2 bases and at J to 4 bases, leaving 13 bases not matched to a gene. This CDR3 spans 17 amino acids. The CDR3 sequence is CAWSSILQGARADTQYF. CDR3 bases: TGTGCCTGGAGTTCCATTTTACAGGGGGCAAGGGCAGATACGCAGTATTTT.

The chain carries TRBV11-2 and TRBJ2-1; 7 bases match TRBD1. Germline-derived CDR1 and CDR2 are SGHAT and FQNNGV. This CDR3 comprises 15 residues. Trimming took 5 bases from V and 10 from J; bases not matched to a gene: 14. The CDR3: CASSLGPRTGEEQFF. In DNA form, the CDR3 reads TGTGCCAGCAGCCTCGGTCCTAGAACAGGGGAGGAGCAGTTCTTC.

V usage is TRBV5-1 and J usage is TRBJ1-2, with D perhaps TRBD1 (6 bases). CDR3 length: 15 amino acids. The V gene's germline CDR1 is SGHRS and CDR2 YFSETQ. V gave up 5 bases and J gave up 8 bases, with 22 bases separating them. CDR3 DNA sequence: TGCGCCAGCAGTCTGAACCTCCAGGGGCCTGGGGGCTACACCTTC. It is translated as CASSLNLQGPGGYTF.

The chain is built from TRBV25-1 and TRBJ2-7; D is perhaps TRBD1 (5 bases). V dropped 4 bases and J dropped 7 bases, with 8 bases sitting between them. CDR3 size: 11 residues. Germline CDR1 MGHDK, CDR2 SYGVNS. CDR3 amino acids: CASSGGKEQYF. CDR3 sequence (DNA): TGTGCCAGCAGTGGGGGCAAGGAGCAGTACTTC.

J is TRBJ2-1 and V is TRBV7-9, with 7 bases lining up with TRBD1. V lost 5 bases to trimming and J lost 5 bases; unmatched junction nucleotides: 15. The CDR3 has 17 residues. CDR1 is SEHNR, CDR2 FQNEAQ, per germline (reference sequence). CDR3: CASSALPGGSKNNEQFF. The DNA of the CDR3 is TGTGCCAGCAGCGCTCTCCCAGGGGGAAGTAAAAACAATGAGCAGTTCTTC.

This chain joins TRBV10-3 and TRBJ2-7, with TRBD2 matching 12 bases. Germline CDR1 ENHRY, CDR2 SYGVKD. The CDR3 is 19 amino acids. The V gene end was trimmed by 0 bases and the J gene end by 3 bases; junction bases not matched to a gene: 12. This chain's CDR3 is CAISESGLAGGPPRYEQYF. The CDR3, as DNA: TGTGCCATCAGTGAGTCAGGCCTAGCGGGAGGGCCCCCCCGCTACGAGCAGTACTTC.